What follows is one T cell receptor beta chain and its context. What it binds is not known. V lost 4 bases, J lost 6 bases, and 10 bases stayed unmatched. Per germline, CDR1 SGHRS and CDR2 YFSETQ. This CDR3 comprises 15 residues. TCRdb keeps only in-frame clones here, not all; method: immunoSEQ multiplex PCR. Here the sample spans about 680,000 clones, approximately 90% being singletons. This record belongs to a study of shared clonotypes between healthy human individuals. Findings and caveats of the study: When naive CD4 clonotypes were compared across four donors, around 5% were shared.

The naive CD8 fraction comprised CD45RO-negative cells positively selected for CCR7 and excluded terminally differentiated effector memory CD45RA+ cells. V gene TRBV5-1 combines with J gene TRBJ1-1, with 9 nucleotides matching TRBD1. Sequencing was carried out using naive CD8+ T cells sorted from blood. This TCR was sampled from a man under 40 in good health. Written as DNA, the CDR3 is TGCGCCAGCAGCCCCGGGACAGGGCTTGATGCTGAAGCTTTCTTT. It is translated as CASSPGTGLDAEAFF.